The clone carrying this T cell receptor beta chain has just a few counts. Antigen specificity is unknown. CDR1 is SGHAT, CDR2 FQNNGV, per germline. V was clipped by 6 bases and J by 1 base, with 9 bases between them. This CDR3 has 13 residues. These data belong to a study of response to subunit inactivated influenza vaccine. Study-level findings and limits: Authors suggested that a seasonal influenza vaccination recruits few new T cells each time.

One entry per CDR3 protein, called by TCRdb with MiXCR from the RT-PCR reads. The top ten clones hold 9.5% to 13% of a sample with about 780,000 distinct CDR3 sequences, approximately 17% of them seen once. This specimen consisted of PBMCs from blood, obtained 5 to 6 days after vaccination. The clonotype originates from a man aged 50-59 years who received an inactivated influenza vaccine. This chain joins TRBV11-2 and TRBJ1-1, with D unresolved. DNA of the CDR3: TGTGCCAGCAGGATAGGATGGAACACTGAAGCTTTCTTT. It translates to CASRIGWNTEAFF.